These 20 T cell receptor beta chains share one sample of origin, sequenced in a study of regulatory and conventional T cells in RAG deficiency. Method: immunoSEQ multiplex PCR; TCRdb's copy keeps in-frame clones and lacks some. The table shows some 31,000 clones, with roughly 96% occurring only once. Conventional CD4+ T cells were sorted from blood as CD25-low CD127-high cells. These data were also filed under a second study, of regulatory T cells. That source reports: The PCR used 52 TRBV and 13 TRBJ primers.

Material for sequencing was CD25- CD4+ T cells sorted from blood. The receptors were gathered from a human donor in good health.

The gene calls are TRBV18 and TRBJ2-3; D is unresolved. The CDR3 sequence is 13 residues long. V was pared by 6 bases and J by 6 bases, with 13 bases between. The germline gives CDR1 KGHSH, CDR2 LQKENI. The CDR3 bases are TGTGCCAGCTCCCAATCCCGGGTCGATACGCAGTATTTT. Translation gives CASSQSRVDTQYF.

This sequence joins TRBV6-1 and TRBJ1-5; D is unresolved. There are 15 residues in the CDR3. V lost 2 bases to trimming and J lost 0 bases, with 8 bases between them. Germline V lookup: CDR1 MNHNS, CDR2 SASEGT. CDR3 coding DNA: TGTGCCAGCAGTGAAATGCGGATTAGCAATCAGCCCCAGCATTTT. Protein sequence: CASSEMRISNQPQHF.

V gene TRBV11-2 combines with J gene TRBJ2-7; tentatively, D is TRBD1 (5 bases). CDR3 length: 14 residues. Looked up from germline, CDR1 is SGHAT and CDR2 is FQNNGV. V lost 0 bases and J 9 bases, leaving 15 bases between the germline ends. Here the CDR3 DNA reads TGTGCCAGCAGCTTAGAGGCAGGGCAAGGCGGGCAGTACTTC. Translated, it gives CASSLEAGQGGQYF.

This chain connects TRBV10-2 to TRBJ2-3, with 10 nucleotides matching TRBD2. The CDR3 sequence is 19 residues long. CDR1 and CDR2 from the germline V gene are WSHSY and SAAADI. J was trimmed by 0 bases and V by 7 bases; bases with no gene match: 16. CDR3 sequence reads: CASNPGLARPPPSTDTQYF. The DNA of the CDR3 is TGCGCCAGCAATCCGGGACTAGCGAGACCACCCCCTAGCACAGATACGCAGTATTTT.

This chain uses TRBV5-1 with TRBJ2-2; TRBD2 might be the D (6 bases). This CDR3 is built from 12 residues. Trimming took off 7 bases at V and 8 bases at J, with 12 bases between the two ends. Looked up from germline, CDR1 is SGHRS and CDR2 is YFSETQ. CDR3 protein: CASHRETGELFF. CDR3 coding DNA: TGCGCCAGCCACCGGGAGACGGGGGAGCTGTTTTTT.

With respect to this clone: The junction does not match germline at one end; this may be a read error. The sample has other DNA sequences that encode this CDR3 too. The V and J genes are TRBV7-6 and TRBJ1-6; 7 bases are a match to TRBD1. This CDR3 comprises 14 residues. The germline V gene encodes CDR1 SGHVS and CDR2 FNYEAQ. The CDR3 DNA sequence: TGTGCCAGCAGCTTTGACAGGGCTAATTCCCCCCTCCACTTT. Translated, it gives CASSFDRANSPLHF.

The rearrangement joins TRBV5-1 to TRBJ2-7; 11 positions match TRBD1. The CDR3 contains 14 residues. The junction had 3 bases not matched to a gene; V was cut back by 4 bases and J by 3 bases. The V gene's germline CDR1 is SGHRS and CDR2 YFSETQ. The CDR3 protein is CASSTGTGGYEQYF. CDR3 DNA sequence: TGCGCCAGCAGCACTGGGACAGGGGGCTACGAGCAGTACTTC. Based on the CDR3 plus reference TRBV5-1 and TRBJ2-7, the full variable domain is KAGVTQTPRYLIKTRGQQVTLSCSPISGHRSVSWYQQTPGQGLQFLFEYFSETQRNKGNFPGRFSGRQFSNSRSEMNVSTLELGDSALYLCASSTGTGGYEQYFGPGTRLTVT.

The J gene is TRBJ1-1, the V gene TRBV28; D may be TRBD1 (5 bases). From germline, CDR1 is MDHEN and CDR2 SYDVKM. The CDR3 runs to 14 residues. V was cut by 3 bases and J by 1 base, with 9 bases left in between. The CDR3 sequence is CASSLSQGNTEAFF. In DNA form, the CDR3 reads TGTGCCAGCAGTTTGAGCCAGGGGAACACTGAAGCTTTCTTT.

The CDR3 DNA is TGTGCCAGTAGTTTGCCTAGCGGGGGCAAAGAGACCCAGTACTTC. Encoded protein: CASSLPSGGKETQYF. The gene calls are TRBV19 and TRBJ2-5; 10 bases are a match to TRBD2. In germline, CDR1 is LNHDA, CDR2 SQIVND (reference sequence). The CDR3 extends over 15 amino acids. Unmatched junction bases numbered 6, after V lost 5 bases and J lost 3 bases.

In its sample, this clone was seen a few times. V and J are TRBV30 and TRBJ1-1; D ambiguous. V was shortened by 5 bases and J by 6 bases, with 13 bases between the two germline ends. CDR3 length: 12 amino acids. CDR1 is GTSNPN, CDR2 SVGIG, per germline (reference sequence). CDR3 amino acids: CAWATTVAEAFF. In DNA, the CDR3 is TGTGCCTGGGCGACAACGGTTGCTGAAGCTTTCTTT.

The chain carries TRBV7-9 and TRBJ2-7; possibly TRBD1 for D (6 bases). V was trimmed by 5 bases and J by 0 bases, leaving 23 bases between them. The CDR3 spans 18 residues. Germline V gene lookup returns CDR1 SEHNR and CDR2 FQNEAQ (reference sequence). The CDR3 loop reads CASSPPGPGQGRSYEQYF. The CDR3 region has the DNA TGTGCCAGCAGCCCCCCTGGGCCGGGACAAGGTCGCTCCTACGAGCAGTACTTC.

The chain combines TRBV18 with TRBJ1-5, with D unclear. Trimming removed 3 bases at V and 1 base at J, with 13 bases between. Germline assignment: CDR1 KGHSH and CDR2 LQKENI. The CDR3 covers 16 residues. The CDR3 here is CASSPTQSGSNQPQHF. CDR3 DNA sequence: TGTGCCAGCTCACCGACCCAGAGCGGAAGCAATCAGCCCCAGCATTTT.

The CDR3 loop is CASTLPRGTEAFF. The CDR3 coding sequence is TGTGCCAGTACCCTTCCAAGGGGCACTGAAGCTTTCTTT. The genes are TRBV19 and TRBJ1-1; D possibly corresponds to TRBD1 (5 bases). Germline CDR1 LNHDA, CDR2 SQIVND (reference sequence). V was trimmed by 7 bases and J by 4 bases, leaving 13 bases between them. CDR3 size: 13 residues.

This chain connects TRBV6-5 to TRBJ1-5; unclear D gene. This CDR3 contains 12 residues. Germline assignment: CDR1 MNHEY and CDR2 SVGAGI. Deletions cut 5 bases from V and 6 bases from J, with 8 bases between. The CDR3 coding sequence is TGTGCCAGCAGTGAGAGTGGTCAGCCCCAGCATTTT. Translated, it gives CASSESGQPQHF.

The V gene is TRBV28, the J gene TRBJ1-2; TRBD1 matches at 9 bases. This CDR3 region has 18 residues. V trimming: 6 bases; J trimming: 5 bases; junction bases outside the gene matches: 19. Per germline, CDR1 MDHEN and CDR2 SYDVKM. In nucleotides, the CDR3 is TGTGCCAGCAGGGGGAACGGCGGGACAGGGTCTCTGGAATATGGCTACACCTTC. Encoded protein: CASRGNGGTGSLEYGYTF.

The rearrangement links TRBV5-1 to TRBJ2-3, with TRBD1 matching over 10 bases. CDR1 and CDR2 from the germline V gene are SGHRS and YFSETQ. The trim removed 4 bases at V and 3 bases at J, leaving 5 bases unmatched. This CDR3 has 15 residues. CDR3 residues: CASSPRQGATDTQYF. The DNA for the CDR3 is TGCGCCAGCAGCCCCAGACAGGGGGCGACAGATACGCAGTATTTT.

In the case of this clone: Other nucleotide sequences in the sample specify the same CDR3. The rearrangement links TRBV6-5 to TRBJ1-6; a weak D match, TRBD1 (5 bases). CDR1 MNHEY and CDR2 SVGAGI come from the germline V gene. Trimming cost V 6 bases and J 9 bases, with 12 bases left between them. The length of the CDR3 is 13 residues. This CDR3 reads CASRKGSFSPLHF. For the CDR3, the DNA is TGTGCCAGCAGGAAGGGGTCCTTTTCACCCCTCCACTTT.

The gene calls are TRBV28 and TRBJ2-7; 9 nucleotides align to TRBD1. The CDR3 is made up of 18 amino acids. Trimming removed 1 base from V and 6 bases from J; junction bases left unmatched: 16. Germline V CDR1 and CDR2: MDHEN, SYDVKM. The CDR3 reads CASSLSATPGQGRSEQYF. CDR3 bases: TGTGCCAGCAGTTTATCCGCTACACCGGGACAGGGTCGGTCCGAGCAGTACTTC.

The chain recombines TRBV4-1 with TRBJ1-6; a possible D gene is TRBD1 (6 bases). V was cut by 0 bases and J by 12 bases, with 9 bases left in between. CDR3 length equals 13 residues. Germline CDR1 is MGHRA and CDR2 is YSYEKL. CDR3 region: CASSQEGALPLHF. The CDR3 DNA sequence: TGCGCCAGCAGCCAAGAGGGGGCTTTACCCCTCCACTTT.

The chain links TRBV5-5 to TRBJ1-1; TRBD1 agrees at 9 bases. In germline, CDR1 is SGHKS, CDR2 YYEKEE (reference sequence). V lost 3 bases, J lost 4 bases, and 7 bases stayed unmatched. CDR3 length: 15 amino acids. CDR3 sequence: CASSSQGARSTEAFF. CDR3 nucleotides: TGTGCCAGCAGCTCACAGGGGGCGCGGAGCACTGAAGCTTTCTTT.